These 22 T cell receptor beta chains were sequenced from one sample in a study of blood T cell repertoires in COVID-19 (dated by TCRdb to between 2020 and 2021). Libraries came from the immunoSEQ multiplex PCR assay. The table comes from immuneACCESS by way of TCRdb, which keeps in-frame sequences with V and J called. Part of the clones is missing from these tables; in studies checked, under half for an unresolved V gene and the rest for unknown reasons. The sample table shows about 83,000 clones, and more than 80% are seen once. About a sixth of the sample comes from the top ten. The sample was peripheral blood. The receptors come from a woman aged 80 or older with acute or convalescent COVID-19.

The chain links TRBV6-1 to TRBJ1-2; D is unclear. The V gene lost 2 bases and the J gene lost 4 bases, with 11 bases spanning the gap. The CDR3 runs 14 residues. Germline V CDR1 and CDR2: MNHNS, SASEGT. The CDR3 DNA follows: TGTGCCAGCAGTGAAAGGCGAGCGGGCTATGGCTACACCTTC. This codes for CASSERRAGYGYTF.

This rearrangement joins TRBV3-1 (or the pseudogene TRBV3-2) to TRBJ1-5; D not certain. The germline CDR1 and CDR2 sequences are LGHDT and YNNKEL (reference sequence). V lost 0 bases and J 8 bases, leaving 17 bases between the germline ends. This CDR3 region has 16 residues. CDR3 amino acids: CASSQDLPGLGEPQHF. The CDR3 DNA sequence: TGTGCCAGCAGCCAAGATCTCCCGGGTCTCGGGGAGCCCCAGCATTTT.

The chain has TRBV30 and TRBJ2-5; 8 bases are a match to TRBD1. V lost 2 bases to trimming and J lost 5 bases; unmatched junction nucleotides: 10. This CDR3 comprises 15 residues. Germline V gene lookup returns CDR1 GTSNPN and CDR2 SVGIG (reference sequence). The CDR3 DNA sequence: TGTGCCTGGAGTATAGGACAGGGTGAAAGGGAGACCCAGTACTTC. It specifies CAWSIGQGERETQYF.

The rearrangement joins TRBV18 to TRBJ1-2; tentatively, D is TRBD1 (5 bases). V dropped 8 bases and J dropped 7 bases, with 20 bases sitting between them. Germline-derived CDR1 and CDR2 are KGHSH and LQKENI. The CDR3 totals 14 residues. For the CDR3, the DNA is TGTGCCAGCACATTGGGACTTCAGGCGGGTGGCTACACCTTC. It specifies CASTLGLQAGGYTF.

The gene calls are TRBV5-5 and TRBJ1-2, with unresolved D. Germline CDR1 and CDR2: SGHKS and YYEKEE (reference sequence). With 0 bases removed from V and 4 bases from J, the gap between germline ends came to 10 bases. The CDR3 has 14 amino acids. CDR3 region: CASSLDEQIYGYTF. The CDR3 nucleotides are TGTGCCAGCAGCTTGGATGAACAGATCTATGGCTACACCTTC.

This clone was observed a handful of times. V gene TRBV28 combines with J gene TRBJ1-4, with no clear D. Germline V gives CDR1 MDHEN, CDR2 SYDVKM. V gave up 3 bases and J gave up 0 bases, with 11 bases separating them. The CDR3 has 16 amino acids. The CDR3 DNA reads TGTGCCAGCAGTTTGGGCCTCAGTGCAACTAATGAAAAACTGTTTTTT. It translates to CASSLGLSATNEKLFF.

V is TRBV20-1 and J is TRBJ1-1; D is unresolved. The V end lost 6 bases, the J end lost 7 bases, and 12 bases lay between the germline ends. CDR3 size: 11 residues. Germline V lookup: CDR1 DFQATT, CDR2 SNEGSKA (reference sequence). The CDR3 sequence: CSAWAGGEAFF. As DNA, the CDR3 is TGCAGTGCCTGGGCGGGAGGTGAAGCTTTCTTT.

The rearrangement joins TRBV9 to TRBJ1-2; 7 bases line up with TRBD1. CDR1 and CDR2 (germline): SGDLS, YYNGEE. The CDR3 runs 15 residues. Losses at the gene ends were 3 bases for V and 8 bases for J; bases not matched to a gene: 13. CDR3 residues: CASSALTGTALGYTF. The CDR3 nucleotides are TGTGCCAGCAGCGCTCTCACCGGGACAGCCCTGGGCTACACCTTC.

This sequence joins TRBV6-5 and TRBJ2-7, with TRBD2 identical over 10 bases. Trimming cost V 2 bases and J 3 bases; bases outside gene matches: 7. CDR1 is MNHEY, CDR2 SVGAGI, per germline. The CDR3 contains 16 residues. For the CDR3, the DNA is TGTGCCAGCAGTTACCGCGCTAGCGGGGGCGTCTACGAGCAGTACTTC. Translated, it gives CASSYRASGGVYEQYF.

The chain carries TRBV30 and TRBJ1-6; D is uncertain. V lost 3 bases to trimming and J lost 5 bases, with 23 bases between them. Germline CDR1 GTSNPN, CDR2 SVGIG (reference sequence). This CDR3 is built from 18 residues. As DNA, the CDR3 is TGTGCCTGGAGCCGGGGTTCGAGGGCCGGCGGAAATAATTCACCCCTCCACTTT. It encodes CAWSRGSRAGGNNSPLHF.

This clone was recorded once. The chain uses TRBV18 and TRBJ2-1; 14 bases are a match to TRBD2. The trim removed 3 bases at V and 7 bases at J, leaving 11 bases unmatched. CDR3 size: 18 residues. Germline assignment: CDR1 KGHSH and CDR2 LQKENI. CDR3 DNA: TGTGCCAGCTCACCGCCCGGGACTAGCGGGGGTAGTGGGAATGAGCAGTTCTTC. It codes for CASSPPGTSGGSGNEQFF.

The chain links TRBV24-1 to TRBJ1-2; D possibly corresponds to TRBD1 (6 bases). CDR3 size: 12 residues. The V end lost 3 bases, the J end lost 8 bases, and 9 bases lay between the germline ends. The germline gives CDR1 KGHDR, CDR2 SFDVKD. CDR3 residues: CATSDTGIGYTF. The CDR3 nucleotides are TGTGCCACCAGTGATACAGGGATCGGCTACACCTTC.

A single count supports this clone. The chain combines TRBV3-1 (or the pseudogene TRBV3-2) with TRBJ2-7; D uncertain. Germline CDR1 LGHDT, CDR2 YNNKEL (reference sequence). V was clipped by 4 bases and J by 5 bases, with 15 bases between them. CDR3 length: 14 amino acids. CDR3 sequence: CASSLRPTSNEQYF. The CDR3 coding sequence is TGTGCCAGCAGCCTGCGGCCGACCTCTAACGAGCAGTACTTC.

V is TRBV27 and J is TRBJ2-3; a possible D gene is TRBD1 (6 bases). The germline gives CDR1 MNHEY, CDR2 SMNVEV (reference sequence). This CDR3 spans 16 amino acids. V dropped 3 bases and J dropped 4 bases, with 17 bases sitting between them. CDR3 residues: CASSFAGQRNADTQYF. In DNA, the CDR3 is TGTGCCAGCAGTTTCGCTGGACAGCGCAACGCAGATACGCAGTATTTT.

The chain carries TRBV4-2 and TRBJ2-7, with TRBD1 identical over 10 bases. The CDR3 loop spans 16 amino acids. J was trimmed by 7 bases and V by 1 base; bases with no gene match: 10. Per germline, CDR1 LGHNA and CDR2 YNFKEQ. The CDR3 nucleotides read TGTGCCAGCAGCCAAGTTTGGGACAGGGGAGGAGGGGAGCAGTACTTC. Translating gives CASSQVWDRGGGEQYF.

The chain couples TRBV5-6 to TRBJ2-3, with TRBD2 as a possible D gene (5 bases). Trimming left V 7 bases short and J 5 bases short, with 17 bases between. This CDR3 is 14 amino acids long. Germline CDR1 is SGHDT and CDR2 is YYEEEE. The chain's CDR3 is CASLDFRNGDTQYF. Here the CDR3 DNA reads TGTGCCAGCCTGGACTTCCGAAACGGAGATACGCAGTATTTT.

The chain links TRBV2 to TRBJ1-3, with D maybe TRBD1 (5 bases). CDR3 length: 16 residues. Trimming removed 4 bases at V and 1 base at J, with 14 bases between. The germline V gene encodes CDR1 SNHLY and CDR2 FYNNEI. The CDR3 protein is CASSGGRSGSGNTIYF. Here the CDR3 DNA reads TGTGCCAGCAGTGGGGGCCGATCAGGTTCTGGAAACACCATATATTTT.

The gene calls are TRBV3-1 (or the pseudogene TRBV3-2) and TRBJ1-2, with 7 bases fitting TRBD1. Trimming removed 0 bases from V and 4 bases from J; junction bases left unmatched: 5. The CDR3 has 15 residues. CDR1 and CDR2 from the germline V gene are LGHDT and YNNKEL (reference sequence). The CDR3 is CASSQDLTGPYGYTF. In nucleotides, the CDR3 is TGTGCCAGCAGCCAAGATCTGACAGGGCCCTATGGCTACACCTTC.

The CDR3 protein is CASRFSSGGNTIYF. CDR3 bases: TGTGCCAGCAGATTCTCATCGGGTGGAAACACCATATATTTT. The rearrangement links TRBV6-5 to TRBJ1-3; D call uncertain. Looked up from germline, CDR1 is MNHEY and CDR2 is SVGAGI. V was shortened by 6 bases and J by 3 bases, with 12 bases between the two germline ends. CDR3 length: 14 residues.

This clone was picked up one time. The rearrangement joins TRBV7-6 to TRBJ1-2; the D gene is possibly TRBD1 (5 bases). Trimming cost V 5 bases and J 2 bases, with 18 bases left between them. This CDR3 is built from 16 residues. CDR1 and CDR2 from the germline V gene are SGHVS and FNYEAQ. Here the CDR3 reads CASSPQIGGGNYGYTF. Written as DNA, the CDR3 is TGTGCCAGCAGCCCCCAGATTGGGGGGGGAAACTATGGCTACACCTTC. The complete variable domain, with remaining parts taken from reference TRBV7-6 and TRBJ1-2, reads GAGVSQSPRYKVTKRGQDVALRCDPISGHVSLYWYRQALGQGPEFLTYFNYEAQQDKSGLPNDRFSAERPEGSISTLTIQRTEQRDSAMYRCASSPQIGGGNYGYTFGSGTRLTVV.

In this sample, this clone turned up once. The chain combines TRBV7-9 with TRBJ2-3, with 9 bases aligning to TRBD1. The V and J ends lost 1 base and 5 bases, in that order; junction bases with no gene match: 1. The germline CDR1 and CDR2 sequences are SEHNR and FQNEAQ (reference sequence). The CDR3 consists of 14 residues. The CDR3 nucleotides read TGTGCCAGCAGCTTAGGGGGACAGGGAGATACGCAGTATTTT. It encodes CASSLGGQGDTQYF.

The J gene is TRBJ1-5, the V gene TRBV6-5, with D tentatively TRBD1 (6 bases). Germline V gives CDR1 MNHEY, CDR2 SVGAGI. This CDR3 has 15 amino acids. Trimming pared 7 bases from V and 2 bases from J, leaving 15 bases between. As DNA, the CDR3 is TGTGCCAGCACCCAAGGGGGGGCTGGCAATCAGCCCCAGCATTTT. Protein sequence: CASTQGGAGNQPQHF.